A selection of T cell receptor beta chains follows, all from one sample in a study of cytomegalovirus exposure and HLA in healthy donors. Assay: immunoSEQ multiplex PCR; the TCRdb copy retains only in-frame clones and omits some. This table holds 150,000 to 200,000 clones, roughly 74% found once. The sequenced material came from PBMCs. The receptors derive from a woman aged 40 to 50 in good health and CMV-seropositive. The conserved cysteine and the conserved F or W are not part of the CDR3 here. Each record gives: J gene, V gene, CDR3 protein.

J gene: TRBJ2-7; V gene: TRBV21-1; CDR3 protein: ASSKSSVKDRVCYEQY
J gene: TRBJ2-1; V gene: TRBV11-2; CDR3 protein: ASSLSRLAGPYNEQF
J gene: TRBJ2-1; V gene: TRBV9; CDR3 protein: ASSSQTSGGRYNEQF
J gene: TRBJ1-1; V gene: TRBV6-5; CDR3 protein: ASSHMNTEAF
J gene: TRBJ1-5; V gene: TRBV2; CDR3 protein: ASREGTGGNQPQH
J gene: TRBJ2-2; V gene: TRBV21-1; CDR3 protein: ASSLRSPSGKTNTGELF
J gene: TRBJ2-7; V gene: TRBV11-2; CDR3 protein: ASSFSFQGTNYEQY
J gene: TRBJ2-7; V gene: TRBV7-2; CDR3 protein: ASSPLAGVESSYEQY
J gene: TRBJ2-7; V gene: TRBV6-5; CDR3 protein: ASTPGGHSYEQY
J gene: TRBJ2-1; V gene: TRBV28; CDR3 protein: AIDSSYNEQF
J gene: TRBJ1-4; V gene: TRBV2; CDR3 protein: ASSAGFNEKLF
J gene: TRBJ2-1; V gene: TRBV18; CDR3 protein: ASSSLAGGRSSYNEQF
J gene: TRBJ1-5; V gene: TRBV11-2; CDR3 protein: ASSLDSRRGQPQH
J gene: TRBJ2-1; V gene: TRBV19; CDR3 protein: ASSREREAPEQF
J gene: TRBJ2-7; V gene: TRBV30; CDR3 protein: ARGTVGSEQY
J gene: TRBJ1-5; V gene: TRBV27; CDR3 protein: ASSFQGVPEQPQH
J gene: TRBJ1-2; V gene: TRBV2; CDR3 protein: ASSPGLNYGYT
J gene: TRBJ2-3; V gene: TRBV11-3; CDR3 protein: ASSARTYKDTQY
J gene: TRBJ2-2; V gene: TRBV7-6; CDR3 protein: ASRQNRGATGELF
J gene: TRBJ2-3; V gene: TRBV7-9; CDR3 protein: ASSRLPSDTQY
J gene: TRBJ2-7; V gene: TRBV6-5; CDR3 protein: ASSYSQGGYEQY
J gene: TRBJ2-2; V gene: TRBV5-1; CDR3 protein: ASSLAAGVSTGELF
J gene: TRBJ1-2; V gene: TRBV28; CDR3 protein: ASRGADQYGYT
J gene: TRBJ1-2; V gene: TRBV27; CDR3 protein: ASSQQGLDGYT
J gene: TRBJ2-7; V gene: TRBV7-9; CDR3 protein: ASSSLGLAGGGEQY
J gene: TRBJ2-1; V gene: TRBV28; CDR3 protein: ASSRQGERYNEQF
J gene: .; V gene: TRBV18; CDR3 protein: ASSPYRDRGPYEQY
J gene: TRBJ1-1; V gene: TRBV28; CDR3 protein: ASTRTGEMNTEAF
J gene: TRBJ2-1; V gene: TRBV29-1; CDR3 protein: SVEEDRYDEQF
J gene: TRBJ2-3; V gene: TRBV7-9; CDR3 protein: SSSLGGSGRAKDTDTQY
J gene: TRBJ1-3; V gene: TRBV4-2; CDR3 protein: ASSQEGLGQGPSSGNTIY
J gene: TRBJ1-6; V gene: TRBV6-5; CDR3 protein: ASSARQSYNSPLH
J gene: TRBJ2-7; V gene: TRBV7-2; CDR3 protein: AGSTQGGDRGREQY
J gene: TRBJ2-3; V gene: TRBV23-1; CDR3 protein: ASSQGETTDTQY
J gene: TRBJ1-2; V gene: TRBV11-2; CDR3 protein: ASGAGNLYGYT
J gene: TRBJ1-4; V gene: TRBV13; CDR3 protein: ASSLAGTGVEKLF
J gene: TRBJ2-1; V gene: TRBV10-2; CDR3 protein: ASSETLAGGPYEQF
J gene: TRBJ2-3; V gene: TRBV6-6; CDR3 protein: ASSYGDWRTDTQY
J gene: TRBJ2-1; V gene: TRBV28; CDR3 protein: ASSLATSPYNEQF
J gene: TRBJ2-3; V gene: TRBV5-4; CDR3 protein: ASSPGGYIDTQY
J gene: TRBJ1-4; V gene: TRBV5-5; CDR3 protein: ASSGHEKLF
J gene: TRBJ2-2; V gene: TRBV28; CDR3 protein: ASWGGRMNTGELF
J gene: TRBJ1-1; V gene: TRBV27; CDR3 protein: ASSLTPPYAGLNTEAF
J gene: TRBJ2-7; V gene: TRBV11-2; CDR3 protein: ASSQILAGVVSYGQY
J gene: TRBJ2-7; V gene: TRBV28; CDR3 protein: ASSSRPGEQY